This T cell receptor (beta chain) was sequenced for a study of neoadjuvant nivolumab and ipilimumab in lung cancer. Study background: The combination arm added day-1 ipilimumab 1 mg/kg to nivolumab 3 mg/kg on days 1, 15, 29.

Notes on the study in general: Pretherapy blood TCR richness correlated positively with resected tumor richness.

Germline values: CDR1 SGHRS, CDR2 YFSETQ. This CDR3 spans 15 amino acids. The V end lost 3 bases, the J end lost 6 bases, and 18 bases lay between the germline ends. Note on this clone: Its antigen remains unknown.

Profiled with immunoSEQ multiplex PCR; TCRdb holds only in-frame clones, not every one. The table lists 30,000 or so clones, 92% of them singletons. This chain connects TRBV5-1 to TRBJ1-1; a possible D gene is TRBD1 (5 bases). The source was peripheral blood, collected after neoadjuvant nivolumab, alone or with ipilimumab, at or shortly before surgery. The sequence was collected from an adult with non-small cell lung cancer. The CDR3 is CASSSPLRGKAEAFF. In nucleotides, the CDR3 is TGCGCCAGCAGCTCCCCCCTTAGGGGCAAGGCTGAAGCTTTCTTT.